This note documents a single T cell receptor (beta chain) sequence. Its antigen remains unidentified. TCRdb re-derived calls from the reads in MiXCR, one entry per CDR3 protein. The sample lists roughly 150,000 distinct CDR3 sequences, around 30% occurring once. This record belongs to a study of T cell repertoires in cytomegalovirus infection. The V gene's germline CDR1 is MDHEN and CDR2 SYDVKM. Losses at the gene ends were 7 bases for V and 7 bases for J; bases not matched to a gene: 14. The CDR3 has 17 residues. This TCR derives from a human donor in good health (CMV status not recorded). Some clones in this sample may be carry-over from other donors' samples. Sequenced material: CD8+ T cells from cultured PBMCs, taken from culture after CMV antigen stimulation. V usage is TRBV28 and J usage is TRBJ2-1, with TRBD1 matching over 12 bases. The CDR3 coding sequence is TGTGCCAGCACTCCAATCTCCGGGACAGGGGGCTGGAATGAGCAGTTCTTC. Translating gives CASTPISGTGGWNEQFF.